Sequencing of this T cell receptor beta chain was carried out in a study of monozygotic twins with cystic fibrosis. Study-wide findings and caveats: In this small cohort, shared CDR3 numbers showed no association with age, concordance or disease severity.

Germline-derived CDR1 and CDR2 are SGHTA and FQGNSA. V shed 1 base and J 3 bases; nucleotides not matched to a gene: 14. The CDR3 has 19 amino acids. Note on this clone: Its target is not known.

Some clones are missing from TCRdb's copy, which holds only in-frame ones; the method was immunoSEQ multiplex PCR. The sample yields some 10,000 clones, roughly 99.4% seen once. The material sequenced was blood. This chain connects TRBV7-2 to TRBJ2-1, with 8 bases identical to TRBD2. This clonotype was sampled from a man aged 18-30 years with cystic fibrosis. For the CDR3, the DNA is TGTGCCAGCAGCTTAGTACCCCTTCTTGGCGGGGGGATCTACAATGAGCAGTTCTTC. Amino acid sequence: CASSLVPLLGGGIYNEQFF.